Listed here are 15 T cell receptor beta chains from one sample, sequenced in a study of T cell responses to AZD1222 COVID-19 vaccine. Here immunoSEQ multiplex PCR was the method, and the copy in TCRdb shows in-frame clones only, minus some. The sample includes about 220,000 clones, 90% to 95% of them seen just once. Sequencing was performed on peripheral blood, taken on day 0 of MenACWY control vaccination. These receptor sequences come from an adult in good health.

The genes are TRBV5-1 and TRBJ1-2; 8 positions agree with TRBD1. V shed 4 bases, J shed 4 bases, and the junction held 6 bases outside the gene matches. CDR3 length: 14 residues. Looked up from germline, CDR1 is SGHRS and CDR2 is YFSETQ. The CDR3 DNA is TGCGCCAGCAGCACATTGGACAGGGTCTATGGCTACACCTTC. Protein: CASSTLDRVYGYTF.

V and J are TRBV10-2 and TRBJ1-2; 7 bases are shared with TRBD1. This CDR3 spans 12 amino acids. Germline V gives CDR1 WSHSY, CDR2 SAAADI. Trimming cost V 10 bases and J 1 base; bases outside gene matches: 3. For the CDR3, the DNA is TGCGCCACCAGACAGGGTAACTATGGCTACACCTTC. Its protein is CATRQGNYGYTF.

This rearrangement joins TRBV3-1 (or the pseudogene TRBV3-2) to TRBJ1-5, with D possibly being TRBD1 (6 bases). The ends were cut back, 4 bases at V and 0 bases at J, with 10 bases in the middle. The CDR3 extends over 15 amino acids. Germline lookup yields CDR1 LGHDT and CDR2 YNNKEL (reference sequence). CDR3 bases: TGTGCCAGCAGCCCCCGACAGGATAGCAATCAGCCCCAGCATTTT. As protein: CASSPRQDSNQPQHF.

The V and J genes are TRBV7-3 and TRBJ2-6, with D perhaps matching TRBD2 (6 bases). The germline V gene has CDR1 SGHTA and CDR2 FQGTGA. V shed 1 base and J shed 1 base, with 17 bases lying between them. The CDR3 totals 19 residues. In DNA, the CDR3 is TGTGCCAGCAGCTTAAGTGCGGGGCGTAAGGGGTCTGGGGCCAACGTCCTGACTTTC. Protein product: CASSLSAGRKGSGANVLTF.

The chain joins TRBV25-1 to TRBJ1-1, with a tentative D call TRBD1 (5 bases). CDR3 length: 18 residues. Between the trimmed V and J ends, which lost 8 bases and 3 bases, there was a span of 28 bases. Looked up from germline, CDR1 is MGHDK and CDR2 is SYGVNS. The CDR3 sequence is CASRNTRMGQGRDTEAFF. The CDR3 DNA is TGTGCCAGCCGGAACACCCGGATGGGGCAGGGAAGGGACACTGAAGCTTTCTTT.

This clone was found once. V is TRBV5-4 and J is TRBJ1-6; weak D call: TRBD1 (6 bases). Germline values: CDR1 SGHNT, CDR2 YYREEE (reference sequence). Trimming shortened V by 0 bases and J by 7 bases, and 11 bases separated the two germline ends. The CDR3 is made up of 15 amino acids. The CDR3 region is CASSLGGASNSPLHF. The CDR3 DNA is TGTGCCAGCAGCTTGGGGGGGGCTTCGAATTCACCCCTCCACTTT.

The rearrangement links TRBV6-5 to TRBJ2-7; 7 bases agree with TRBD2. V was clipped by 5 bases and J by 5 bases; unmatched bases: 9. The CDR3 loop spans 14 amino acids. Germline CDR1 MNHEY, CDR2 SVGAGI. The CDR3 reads CASSSRGGSNEQYF. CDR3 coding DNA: TGTGCCAGCAGTAGCCGCGGGGGTAGCAACGAGCAGTACTTC.

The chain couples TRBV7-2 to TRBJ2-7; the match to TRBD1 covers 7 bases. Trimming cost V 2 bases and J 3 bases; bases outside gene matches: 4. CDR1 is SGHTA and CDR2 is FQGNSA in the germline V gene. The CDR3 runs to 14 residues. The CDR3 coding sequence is TGTGCCAGCAGCTTAAGCCGGGACAGCTACGAGCAGTACTTC. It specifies CASSLSRDSYEQYF.

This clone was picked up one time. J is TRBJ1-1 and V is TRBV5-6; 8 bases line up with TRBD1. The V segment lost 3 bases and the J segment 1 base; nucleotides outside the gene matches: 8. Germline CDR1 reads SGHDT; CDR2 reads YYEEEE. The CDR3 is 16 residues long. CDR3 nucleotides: TGTGCCAGCAGCTCCCCGACAGGGGCGACGAACACTGAAGCTTTCTTT. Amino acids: CASSSPTGATNTEAFF.

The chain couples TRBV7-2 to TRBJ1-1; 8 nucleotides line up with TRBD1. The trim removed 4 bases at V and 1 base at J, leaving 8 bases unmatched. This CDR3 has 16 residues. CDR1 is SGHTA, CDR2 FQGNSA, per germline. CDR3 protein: CASSSSYRGWNTEAFF. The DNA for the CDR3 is TGTGCCAGCAGCTCCTCCTACAGGGGGTGGAACACTGAAGCTTTCTTT.

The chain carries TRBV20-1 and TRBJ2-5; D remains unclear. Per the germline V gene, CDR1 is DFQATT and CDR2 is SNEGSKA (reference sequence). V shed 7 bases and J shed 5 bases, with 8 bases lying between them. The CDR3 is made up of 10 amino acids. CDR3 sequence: CSVGMETQYF. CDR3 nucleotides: TGCAGTGTTGGGATGGAGACCCAGTACTTC.

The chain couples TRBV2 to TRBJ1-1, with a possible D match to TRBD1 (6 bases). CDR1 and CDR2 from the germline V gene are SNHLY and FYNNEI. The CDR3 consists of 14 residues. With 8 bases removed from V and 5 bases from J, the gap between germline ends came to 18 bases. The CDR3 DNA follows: TGTGCCAGCGTGGGGGGGGCGAGGGATACTGAAGCTTTCTTT. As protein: CASVGGARDTEAFF.

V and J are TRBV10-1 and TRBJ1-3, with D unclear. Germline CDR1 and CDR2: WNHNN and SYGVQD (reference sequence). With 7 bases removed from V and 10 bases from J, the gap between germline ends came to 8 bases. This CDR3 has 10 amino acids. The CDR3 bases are TGCGCCAGCATTGGTCGGACCATATATTTT. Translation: CASIGRTIYF.

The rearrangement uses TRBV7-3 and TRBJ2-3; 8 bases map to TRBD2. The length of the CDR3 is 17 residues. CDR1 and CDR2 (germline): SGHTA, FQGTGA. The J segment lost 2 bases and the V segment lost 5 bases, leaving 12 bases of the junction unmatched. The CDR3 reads CASSPTRASGSTDTQYF. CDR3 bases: TGTGCCAGCAGCCCCACCCGGGCTAGCGGGTCCACAGATACGCAGTATTTT.

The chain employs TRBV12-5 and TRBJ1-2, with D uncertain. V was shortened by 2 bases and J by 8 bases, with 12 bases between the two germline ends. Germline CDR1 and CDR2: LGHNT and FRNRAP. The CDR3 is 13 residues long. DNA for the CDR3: TGTGCTAGTGGTTTGCCTACATATCCCGGCTACACCTTC. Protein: CASGLPTYPGYTF.